The source of this TCR beta chain is a study of cytomegalovirus exposure and HLA in healthy donors listed by TCRdb under 2017. As for the study more broadly: According to an earlier analysis of several hundred of the donors, 150 million to 200 million T cells yielded 117 million unique TCR beta sequences and more than 250 Gb of sequence data. Rather than using new phenotypic data, the later analysis identified candidate immune exposures from TCR beta sequences and from how often those sequences occurred across donors. The number of donors typed differed by locus, with roughly 620-640 for A, B, C, DRB1 and DQB1, roughly 520 for DQA1, under 610 for DPA1, and 450 to 480 for DPB1. The aim of the study was to test whether cataloging public T cell receptors could identify signatures of past pathogen exposure. Of the 300 to 450 genotyped donors, roughly 85% fell in the genetic ancestry cluster associated with self-reported Caucasian donors. Across under 500 genotyped donors of the cohort, an average of approximately 240,000 unique TCR beta nucleotide sequences per donor were sequenced, and 15% to 20% of those sequences were non-productive. Donor age, sex, ethnicity and CMV serostatus were compiled alongside the repertoire data. An earlier analysis of some 500 of the donors used high-throughput TCR beta sequencing to judge whether each TCR beta V gene segment behaved as functional or pseudogenic. The T cell repertoires of 700 or so subjects were profiled by immunosequencing and related to cytomegalovirus serostatus. A later analysis re-examined previously published TCR beta repertoires from 600 to 700 donors and added high-resolution HLA genotyping to investigate patterns of TCR occurrence. Approximately 300 gigabases of sequencing data and 70 million to 95 million unique TCR sequences made up an early release that covered about 640 HLA-typed donors. Several DR-DQ haplotypes were treated as single units for association and clustering because of strong linkage in the cohort. Every repertoire in the discovery cohort had been generated on one and the same sequencing platform. To predict cytomegalovirus infection status, the study combined high-throughput TCR immunosequencing, statistical association of individual TCRs with disease status, and machine learning. A later genetic analysis used genome-wide SNP genotypes for about three fifths of the roughly 700 donors, treating that subset as a discovery cohort. Besides the first cohort of roughly 700 subjects, a separate validation cohort made up of 90 to 150 different subjects was used. Class I and class II HLA loci were covered by the typing at four-digit resolution.

In regard to this clone: Its antigen is currently not known. Base qualities are not provided; no much larger clone lies one nucleotide away.

V is shortened by 2 bases, J by 3 bases, and the region joining them spans 5 bases. CDR1 is given as SGHKS and CDR2 as YYEKEE, both from the germline V gene (reference sequence). Spanning cysteine to phenylalanine, the CDR3 consists of 12 amino acids. Only the CDR3 DNA stays, 36 bases, in frame from base 1. The cohort was made up of 666 healthy bone marrow donors. Cohort members were all nominally healthy when sampled, although unrecorded immune exposures were likely present. The donor tested CMV seronegative and was one of the 352 seronegative cohort members. A peripheral blood sample was provided by each donor, and peripheral blood mononuclear cells were used for TCR beta sequencing. Genomic DNA was extracted from the blood cell samples with the Qiagen DNeasy Blood Extraction Kit. To prepare the library, the immunoSEQ multiplex PCR assay was applied. A mixture of 60 forward primers for TCR Vbeta segments and 13 reverse primers for TCR Jbeta segments was used in the multiplex PCR. The CDR3 region of rearranged TCR beta genes was amplified from genomic DNA with a multiplex PCR assay. Amplified TCR beta libraries were sequenced as 87-base-pair reads on the Illumina HiSeq System. The paper's data handling went like this. Across the roughly 600 repertoires, a later analysis counted around 80 million unique TCR beta chains, around 11 million of which were shared by at least two donors. Raw reads were error-corrected and collapsed into unique sequences by a nearest-neighbor algorithm in which closely related sequences were merged to remove PCR and sequencing errors. To assign V, D and J gene segments, CDR3 sequences were aligned to IMGT reference sequences. Each retained sequence needed at least a six-nucleotide match to both a V gene segment and a J gene segment. Rearrangements were classified as productive when the CDR3 lacked stop codons and remained in frame with V and J, and all other rearrangements were classified as non-productive. CDR3 was defined by IMGT convention, running from the second conserved V-encoded cysteine to the conserved J-encoded phenylalanine. The earlier analysis of about 570 of the donors excluded any sequence lacking an unambiguous match to a single V gene segment. An earlier analysis of a few hundred of the donors classified V segments as functional when productive rearrangements were above 56.7% and as segregating when the standard deviation between donors was above 5%. To diagnose cytomegalovirus status from the catalog of TCR beta chain sequences, a statistical classification framework was built. In a later analysis, TCR nucleotide sequences were compared against IMGT/GENE-DB human TR gene sequences so that V and J genes could be assigned. In a later analysis, CDR3 sequences and most-parsimonious VDJ recombination scenarios were assigned using the TCRdist pipeline. A later analysis defined each TCR beta chain by its CDR3 amino acid sequence plus V-gene family, and excluded reads lacking a unique V-gene family. As a way to deal with suspected cross-contamination and a sequencing artifact, a later analysis dropped 450 to 600 nucleotide sequences that were highly shared and had low generation probability. In a later analysis, a clonal expansion index was calculated for each public chain from normalized within-repertoire ranks of inferred template counts. Generation probabilities in a later analysis came from a VDJ recombination model fitted to out-of-frame rearrangements, and those results were checked against IGoR. In a later analysis, TCR-TCR, TCR-HLA and TCR-CMV co-occurrence was scored with hypergeometric tests, and a repertoire-size bias correction was applied to TCR pairs. False discovery rates were estimated in a later analysis by permuting HLA or CMV assignments 20 times. A later analysis grouped co-occurring TCRs with DBSCAN, adding TCRdist sequence similarity when clustering within HLA-allele-positive subsets. Co-occurrence clustering excluded repertoires with fewer than 30,000 or more than 120,000 public chains, plus five with anomalous nucleotide sharing. Held by TCRdb, this immuneACCESS table contains in-frame sequences only and omits some clones. Under half of the omission traces to an unresolved V gene where checked; the cause of the rest is unknown. The V and J calls and clone size come from that table; D and trimming were worked out from the DNA. The sample has tens of thousands of clones on record, less than 80% of them singletons. The ten most abundant clones make up 1.1% to 1.5% of the sample.

Findings and caveats that apply to the study as a whole: A further reported finding was that TCR beta sequences accurately predicted the HLA-A and HLA-B alleles for most subjects in the first cohort. In a later analysis, several top co-occurrence clusters were reported to appear linked to parvovirus B19, influenza, CMV and Epstein-Barr virus. The authors suggested that the approach could potentially be extended to other disease states and immunological phenotypes. In a later genetic analysis, a missense DCLRE1C variant was associated with V-gene and J-gene trimming of TCR beta chains, and the association was replicated in an independent cohort. According to a later genetic analysis, donors in an Asian-associated ancestry cluster had fewer N-insertions in productive TCRs than the approximately 630-donor mean. This cohort had only TCR beta chains sequenced, and the lack of alpha or paired-chain data limited which features could be detected. Most TCR sequences were seen in very few donors, while some public TCRs were found in many individuals. Assigning TCR associations to individual alleles was difficult when HLA alleles, especially DR and DQ, strongly co-occurred. Because counts were too low, seventeen rarely observed V segments, including chromosome 9 orphons, were left out of the earlier analysis of some 600 of the donors. Specific HLA alleles were associated with 15,000 to 20,000 TCR beta sequences at a false discovery rate of 0.05 in a later analysis. In vitro tests confirmed that a few of the cytomegalovirus-associated TCR beta chains recognize cytomegalovirus antigens. In a later analysis, the rate of TCR association differed among HLA loci, with DRB1 alleles having the most associated TCRs and HLA-C alleles having the fewest. In an earlier analysis of about 600 of the donors, most TCR beta V segments appeared in productive rearrangements about 87% or about 30% of the time, broadly matching IMGT annotations. Sequencing depth was assumed to be roughly uniform across donors in the presence/absence analyses, though that assumption may not hold. The 87-base-pair reads could not distinguish some IMGT-functional V segments, including TRBV6-2 and TRBV6-3, so those segments were excluded. The study listed around 160 TCR beta chains as associated with cytomegalovirus. In a later analysis, most CMV-associated TCR beta chains were found to appear HLA-restricted, with HLA associations seemingly driven largely by CMV exposure. The classifier was reported to diagnose cytomegalovirus status with high specificity and sensitivity in both the original and validation cohorts. Compared with equally common non-associated chains, HLA-associated TCR beta chains in a later analysis were more clonally expanded and had lower generation probabilities. Linkage disequilibrium might explain the correlated functional status among segregating V segments, but an unknown experimental factor could not be ruled out. Because HLA typing was missing for some donors at each locus, association tests included only the typed subset. A cluster of highly shared sequence variants was judged likely to represent a technical artifact of the sequencing pipeline. The only immune exposure information available for the cohort was CMV serostatus.

The origin of this receptor is a male donor in good health and CMV-seronegative. Sequencing was carried out using PBMCs. The V and J segments used are TRBV5-5 and TRBJ1-2; the D region possibly corresponds to TRBD1 (5 bases align). This receptor has the CDR3 CASSFRDYGYTF. The base sequence is TGTGCCAGCAGCTTCAGGGACTATGGCTACACCTTC.